This T cell receptor (beta chain) was sequenced for a study of blood T cell repertoires in COVID-19. Study-level background: PBMCs, B-cell-depleted T cells, or T cells were the source of the cDNA or gDNA that made up the material.

Germline V gives CDR1 SGHVS, CDR2 FQNEAQ. The CDR3 runs to 16 residues. The V and J ends lost 5 bases and 0 bases respectively, with 14 bases between them. Authors' data handling: Amplification with reference gene primers provided the estimates of nucleated cell counts. Profiling relied on immunoSEQ multiplex PCR, and the TCRdb table lists in-frame clones only, not all of them. That table is the source of V, J and clone size, and D and trimming were worked out from the DNA. The data hold just over 250,000 clones, with around 84% observed a single time. The TCR sequence derives from a man aged 25-40 years with acute COVID-19. The rearrangement uses TRBV7-8 and TRBJ1-5; tentative D call: TRBD1 (5 bases). Sequencing was performed on PBMCs or T cells enriched from blood (not recorded which). This CDR3 reads CASSLTRGYSNQPQHF. The CDR3 DNA is TGTGCCAGCAGCCTCACTCGGGGGTATAGCAATCAGCCCCAGCATTTT.